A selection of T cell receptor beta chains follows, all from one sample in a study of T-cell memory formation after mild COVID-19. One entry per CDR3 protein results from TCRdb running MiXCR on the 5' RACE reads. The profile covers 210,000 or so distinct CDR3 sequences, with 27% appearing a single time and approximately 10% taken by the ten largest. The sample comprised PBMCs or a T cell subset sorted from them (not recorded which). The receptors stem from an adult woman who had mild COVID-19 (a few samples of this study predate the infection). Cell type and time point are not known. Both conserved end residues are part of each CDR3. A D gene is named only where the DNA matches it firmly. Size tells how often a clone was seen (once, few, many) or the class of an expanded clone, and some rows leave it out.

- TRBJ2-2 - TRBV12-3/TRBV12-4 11 CASSWTGELFF TGTGCCAGCAGCTGGACCGGGGAGCTGTTTTTT
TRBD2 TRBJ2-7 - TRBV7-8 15 CASKEALAISHEQYF TGTGCCAGCAAGGAGGCACTAGCGATTTCCCACGAGCAGTACTTC
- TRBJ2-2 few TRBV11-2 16 CASSSGAGALWGELFF TGTGCCAGCAGCTCGGGGGCGGGAGCCTTATGGGGGGAGCTGTTTTTT
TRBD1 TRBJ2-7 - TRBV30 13 CAWSPGGFWEQYF TGTGCCTGGAGTCCAGGGGGTTTCTGGGAGCAGTACTTC
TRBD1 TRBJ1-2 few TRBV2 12 CASSRQGNGYTF TGTGCCAGCAGTCGACAGGGGAATGGCTACACCTTC
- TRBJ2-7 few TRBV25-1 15 CASSEFRRGGYEQYF TGTGCCAGCAGTGAATTTCGGAGGGGCGGCTACGAGCAGTACTTC
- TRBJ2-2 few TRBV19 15 CASSISNLNTGELFF TGTGCCAGTAGTATTAGCAACCTGAACACCGGGGAGCTGTTTTTT
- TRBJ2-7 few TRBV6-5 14 CASDPRPHSYEQYF TGTGCCAGCGACCCCCGCCCCCACTCCTACGAGCAGTACTTC
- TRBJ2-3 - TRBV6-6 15 CASSLTQRGTDTQYF TGTGCCAGCAGTTTGACCCAGCGAGGCACAGATACGCAGTATTTT
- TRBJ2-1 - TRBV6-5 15 CASSPGPRSYNEQFF TGTGCCAGCAGCCCGGGACCCCGCTCCTACAATGAGCAGTTCTTC
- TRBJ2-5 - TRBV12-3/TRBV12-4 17 CASSLETGPLYQETQYF TGTGCCAGCAGTTTGGAAACCGGACCCCTGTACCAAGAGACCCAGTACTTC
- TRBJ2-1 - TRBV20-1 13 CSARRTARDEQFF TGCAGTGCTAGAAGAACTGCGCGAGATGAGCAGTTCTTC
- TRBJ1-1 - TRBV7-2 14 CASSSGQWATEAFF TGTGCCAGCAGCTCCGGACAGTGGGCAACTGAAGCTTTCTTT
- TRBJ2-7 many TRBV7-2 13 CASSLSVLWEQYF TGTGCCAGCAGCTTAAGCGTTTTGTGGGAGCAGTACTTC
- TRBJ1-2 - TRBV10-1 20 CAIQRVMLTGRGATNYGYTF TGCGCCATCCAGAGGGTTATGTTAACAGGGCGCGGAGCGACTAACTATGGCTACACCTTC
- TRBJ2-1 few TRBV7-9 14 CASSLSANYNEQFF TGTGCCAGCAGCTTATCTGCTAATTACAATGAGCAGTTCTTC
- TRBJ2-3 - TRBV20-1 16 CSARDPRGSSTDTQYF TGCAGTGCTAGAGATCCCCGGGGCAGTAGCACAGATACGCAGTATTTT
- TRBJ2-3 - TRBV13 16 CASSLTETGGEMTQYF TGTGCCAGCAGCCTCACAGAGACGGGGGGCGAGATGACGCAGTATTTT
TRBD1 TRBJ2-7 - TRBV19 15 CASSVSTGDSYEQYF TGTGCCAGTAGTGTATCTACAGGGGACTCCTACGAGCAGTACTTC
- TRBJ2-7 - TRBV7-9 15 CASSQTRESPYEQYF TGTGCCAGCAGCCAAACCCGGGAGTCTCCCTACGAGCAGTACTTC
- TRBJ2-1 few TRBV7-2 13 CASSLEPGDKQFF TGTGCCAGCAGCTTAGAGCCTGGAGATAAGCAGTTCTTC
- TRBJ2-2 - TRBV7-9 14 CASRGGGTTGELFF TGTGCCAGCCGTGGTGGCGGGACCACCGGGGAGCTGTTTTTT
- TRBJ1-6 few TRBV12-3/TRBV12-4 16 CASSRARASYNSPLHF TGTGCCAGCAGCCGTGCCAGGGCCTCCTATAATTCACCCCTCCACTTT
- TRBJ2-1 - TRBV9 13 CASSVGVDNEQFF TGTGCCAGCAGCGTGGGGGTTGACAATGAGCAGTTCTTC
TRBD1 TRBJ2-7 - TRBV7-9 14 CASSNPGGAYEQYF TGTGCCAGCAGCAATCCAGGGGGCGCATACGAGCAGTACTTC
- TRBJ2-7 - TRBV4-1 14 CASSQYEGEYEQYF TGCGCCAGCAGCCAATACGAGGGAGAGTACGAGCAGTACTTC